This record concerns one TCR beta chain sequence. The data originate from a study of technical replicates of blood from a few donors. Sequencing used immunoSEQ multiplex PCR; TCRdb keeps in-frame clones, though not all of them. The sample records about 97,000 clones, approximately 94% being singletons. Trimming pared 6 bases from V and 1 base from J, leaving 10 bases between. In germline, CDR1 is LNHDA, CDR2 SQIVND (reference sequence). This CDR3 spans 14 amino acids. This TCR came from a human donor in good health. V is TRBV19 and J is TRBJ1-5, with D uncertain. Sequenced sample: T cells isolated from PBMCs. CDR3 region: CASRYTESNQPQHF. DNA of the CDR3: TGTGCCAGTAGGTACACAGAGAGCAATCAGCCCCAGCATTTT.